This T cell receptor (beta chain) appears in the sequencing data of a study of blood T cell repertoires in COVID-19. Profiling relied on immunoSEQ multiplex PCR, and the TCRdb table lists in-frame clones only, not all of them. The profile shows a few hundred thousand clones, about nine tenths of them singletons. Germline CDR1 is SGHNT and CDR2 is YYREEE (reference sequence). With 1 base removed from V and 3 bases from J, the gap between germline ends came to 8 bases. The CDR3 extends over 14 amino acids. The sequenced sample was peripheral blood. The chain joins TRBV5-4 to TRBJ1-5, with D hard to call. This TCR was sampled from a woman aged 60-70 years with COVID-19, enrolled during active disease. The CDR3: CASSLSGDNQPQHF. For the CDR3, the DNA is TGTGCCAGCAGCTTGAGCGGTGACAATCAGCCCCAGCATTTT.